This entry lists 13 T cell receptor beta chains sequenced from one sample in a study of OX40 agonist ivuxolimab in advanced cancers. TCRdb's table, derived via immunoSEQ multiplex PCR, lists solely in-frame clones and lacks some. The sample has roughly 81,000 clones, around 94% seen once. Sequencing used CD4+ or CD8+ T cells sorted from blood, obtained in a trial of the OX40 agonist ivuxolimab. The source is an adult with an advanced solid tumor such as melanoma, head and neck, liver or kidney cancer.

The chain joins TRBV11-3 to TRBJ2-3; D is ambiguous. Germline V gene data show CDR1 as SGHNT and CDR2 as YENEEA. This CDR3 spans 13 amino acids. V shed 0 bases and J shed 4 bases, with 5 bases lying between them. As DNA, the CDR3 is TGTGCCAGCAGCTTAGACTGGTCAGATACGCAGTATTTT. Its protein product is CASSLDWSDTQYF.

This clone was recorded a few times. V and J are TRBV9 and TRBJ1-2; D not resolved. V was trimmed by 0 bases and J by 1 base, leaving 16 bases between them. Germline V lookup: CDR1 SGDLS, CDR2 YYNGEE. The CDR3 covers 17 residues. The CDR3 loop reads CASSVVVSGRDNYGYTF. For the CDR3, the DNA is TGTGCCAGCAGCGTAGTAGTGAGCGGCCGAGATAACTATGGCTACACCTTC. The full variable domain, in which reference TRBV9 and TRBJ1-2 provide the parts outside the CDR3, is DSGVTQTPKHLITATGQRVTLRCSPRSGDLSVYWYQQSLDQGLQFLIQYYNGEERAKGNILERFSAQQFPDLHSELNLSSLELGDSALYFCASSVVVSGRDNYGYTFGSGTRLTVV.

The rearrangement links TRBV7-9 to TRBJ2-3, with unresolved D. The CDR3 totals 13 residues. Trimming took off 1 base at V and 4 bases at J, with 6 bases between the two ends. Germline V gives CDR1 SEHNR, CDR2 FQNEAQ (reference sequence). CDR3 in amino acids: CASSLGRADTQYF. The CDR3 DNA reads TGTGCCAGCAGCTTAGGAAGGGCAGATACGCAGTATTTT.

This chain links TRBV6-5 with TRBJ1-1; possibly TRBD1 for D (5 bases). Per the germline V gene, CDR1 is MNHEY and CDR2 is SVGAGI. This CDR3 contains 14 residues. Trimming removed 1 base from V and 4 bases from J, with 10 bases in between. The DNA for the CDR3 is TGTGCCAGCAGTTACTACACGGGGCCCACTGAAGCTTTCTTT. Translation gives CASSYYTGPTEAFF.

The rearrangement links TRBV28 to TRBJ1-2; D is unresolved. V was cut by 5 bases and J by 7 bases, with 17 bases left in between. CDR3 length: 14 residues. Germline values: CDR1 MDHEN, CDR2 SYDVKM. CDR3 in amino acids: CASSAPGLKIGYTF. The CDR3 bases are TGTGCCAGCAGTGCCCCGGGCCTTAAAATTGGCTACACCTTC.

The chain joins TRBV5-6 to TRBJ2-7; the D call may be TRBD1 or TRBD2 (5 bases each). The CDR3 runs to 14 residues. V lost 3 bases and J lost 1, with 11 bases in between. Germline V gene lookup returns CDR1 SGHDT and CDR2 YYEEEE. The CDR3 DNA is TGTGCCAGCAGCTCCGGGACGCTGTCCTACGAGCAGTACTTC. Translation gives CASSSGTLSYEQYF.

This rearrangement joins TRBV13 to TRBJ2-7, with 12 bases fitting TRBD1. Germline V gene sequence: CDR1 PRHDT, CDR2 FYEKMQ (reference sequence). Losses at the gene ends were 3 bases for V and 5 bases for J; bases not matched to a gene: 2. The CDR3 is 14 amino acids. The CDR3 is CASSLGQGADEQYF. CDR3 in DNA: TGTGCCAGCAGCTTGGGACAGGGGGCCGACGAGCAGTACTTC.

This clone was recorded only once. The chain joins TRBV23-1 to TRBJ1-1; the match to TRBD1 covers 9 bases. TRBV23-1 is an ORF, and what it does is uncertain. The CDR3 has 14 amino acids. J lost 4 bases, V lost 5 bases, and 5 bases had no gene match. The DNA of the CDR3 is TGCGCCAGCAGTAAGACAGGGGGGAGCACTGAAGCTTTCTTT. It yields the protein CASSKTGGSTEAFF.

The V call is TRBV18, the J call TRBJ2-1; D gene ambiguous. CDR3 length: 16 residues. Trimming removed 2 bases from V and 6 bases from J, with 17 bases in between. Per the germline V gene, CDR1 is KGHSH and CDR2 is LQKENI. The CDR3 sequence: CASSPIDAVRGNEQFF. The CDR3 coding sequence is TGTGCCAGCTCACCAATTGATGCGGTTCGCGGCAATGAGCAGTTCTTC. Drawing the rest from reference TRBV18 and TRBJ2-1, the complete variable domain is NAGVMQNPRHLVRRRGQEARLRCSPMKGHSHVYWYRQLPEEGLKFMVYLQKENIIDESGMPKERFSAEFPKEGPSILRIQQVVRGDSAAYFCASSPIDAVRGNEQFFGPGTRLTVL.

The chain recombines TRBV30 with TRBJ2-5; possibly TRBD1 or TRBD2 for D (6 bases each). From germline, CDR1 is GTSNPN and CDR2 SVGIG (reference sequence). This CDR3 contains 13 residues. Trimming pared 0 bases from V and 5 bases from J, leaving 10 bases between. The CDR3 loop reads CAWSVGGSETQYF. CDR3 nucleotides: TGTGCCTGGAGTGTAGGGGGGAGCGAGACCCAGTACTTC.

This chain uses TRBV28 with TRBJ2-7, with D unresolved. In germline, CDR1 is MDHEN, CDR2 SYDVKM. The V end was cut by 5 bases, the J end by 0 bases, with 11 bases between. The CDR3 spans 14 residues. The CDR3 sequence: CASSANLHSYEQYF. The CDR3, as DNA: TGTGCCAGCAGTGCGAACCTACACTCCTACGAGCAGTACTTC.

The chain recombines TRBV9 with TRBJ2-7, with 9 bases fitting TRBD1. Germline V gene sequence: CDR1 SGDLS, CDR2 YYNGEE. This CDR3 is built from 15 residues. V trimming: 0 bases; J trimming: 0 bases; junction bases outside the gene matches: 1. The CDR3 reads CASSVGQGDSYEQYF. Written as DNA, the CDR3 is TGTGCCAGCAGCGTAGGACAGGGGGACTCCTACGAGCAGTACTTC.

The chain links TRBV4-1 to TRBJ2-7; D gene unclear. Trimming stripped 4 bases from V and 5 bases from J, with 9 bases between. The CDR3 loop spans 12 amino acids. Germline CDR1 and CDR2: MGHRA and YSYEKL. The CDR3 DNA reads TGCGCCAGCAGCCCCACTGAAAACGAGCAGTACTTC. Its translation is CASSPTENEQYF.